This TCR beta chain was sequenced in a study of blood T cell repertoires in COVID-19. Profiling relied on immunoSEQ multiplex PCR, and the TCRdb table lists in-frame clones only, not all of them. The table includes 90,000 to 130,000 clones, over 60% detected once. Germline V gene data show CDR1 as LGHDT and CDR2 as YNNKEL (reference sequence). Trimming took 1 base from V and 7 from J, leaving 7 bases between them. The CDR3 has 13 residues. Sequenced material: peripheral blood. This TCR came from an elderly woman with active or convalescent COVID-19. This rearrangement joins TRBV3-1 (or the pseudogene TRBV3-2) to TRBJ1-4; D uncertain. CDR3 coding DNA: TGTGCCAGCAGCCAAGCGGGTGGTGAAAAACTGTTTTTT. Protein sequence: CASSQAGGEKLFF.